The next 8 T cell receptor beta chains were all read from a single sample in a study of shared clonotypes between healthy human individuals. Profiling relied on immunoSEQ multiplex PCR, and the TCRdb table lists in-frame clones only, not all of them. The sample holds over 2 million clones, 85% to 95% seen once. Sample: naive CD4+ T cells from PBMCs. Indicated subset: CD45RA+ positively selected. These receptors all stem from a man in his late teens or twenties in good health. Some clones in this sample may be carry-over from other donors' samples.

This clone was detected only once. CDR3 in DNA: TGTGCCACCAGCAGCGGCGGCCGGGACGAGCAGTACTTC. It yields the protein CATSSGGRDEQYF. This chain joins TRBV15 and TRBJ2-7; D ambiguous. The CDR3 runs to 13 residues. Trimming removed 3 bases at V and 5 bases at J, with 11 bases between. Germline V gives CDR1 LNHNV, CDR2 YYDKDF (reference sequence).

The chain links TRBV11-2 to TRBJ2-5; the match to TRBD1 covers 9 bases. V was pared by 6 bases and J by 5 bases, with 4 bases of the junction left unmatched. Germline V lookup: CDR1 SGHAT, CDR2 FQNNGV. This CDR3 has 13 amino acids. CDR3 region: CASRQTGGETQYF. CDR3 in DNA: TGTGCCAGCAGACAAACAGGGGGCGAGACCCAGTACTTC.

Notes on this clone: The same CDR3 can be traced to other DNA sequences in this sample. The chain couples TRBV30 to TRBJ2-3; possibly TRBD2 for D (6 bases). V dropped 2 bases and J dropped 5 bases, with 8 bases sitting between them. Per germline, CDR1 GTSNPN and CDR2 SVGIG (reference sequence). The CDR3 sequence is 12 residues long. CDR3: CAWSLGGDTQYF. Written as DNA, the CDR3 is TGTGCCTGGAGTCTGGGGGGAGATACGCAGTATTTT.

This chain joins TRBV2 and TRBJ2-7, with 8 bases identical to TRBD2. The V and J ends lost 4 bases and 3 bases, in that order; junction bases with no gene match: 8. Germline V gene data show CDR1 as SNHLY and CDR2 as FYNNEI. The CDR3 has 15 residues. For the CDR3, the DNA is TGTGCCAGCAGTGCCCGGGGGAGCGGGGGCTACGAGCAGTACTTC. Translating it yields CASSARGSGGYEQYF.

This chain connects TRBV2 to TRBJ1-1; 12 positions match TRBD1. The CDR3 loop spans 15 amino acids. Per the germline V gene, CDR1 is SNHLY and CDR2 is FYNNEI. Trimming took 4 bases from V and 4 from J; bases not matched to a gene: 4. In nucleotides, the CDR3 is TGTGCCAGCAGTGGGGACAGGGGGCTGGGCACTGAAGCTTTCTTT. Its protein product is CASSGDRGLGTEAFF.

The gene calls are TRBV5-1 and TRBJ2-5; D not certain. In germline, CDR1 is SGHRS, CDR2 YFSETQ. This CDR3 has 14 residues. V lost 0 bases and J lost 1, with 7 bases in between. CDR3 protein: CASSLDLVQETQYF. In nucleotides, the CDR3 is TGCGCCAGCAGCTTGGATCTAGTCCAAGAGACCCAGTACTTC.

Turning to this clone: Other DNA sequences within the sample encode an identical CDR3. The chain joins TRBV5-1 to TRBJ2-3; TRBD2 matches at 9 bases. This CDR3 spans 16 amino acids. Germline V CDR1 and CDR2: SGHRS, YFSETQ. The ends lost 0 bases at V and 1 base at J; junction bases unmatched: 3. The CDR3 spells CASSLAPSGGTDTQYF. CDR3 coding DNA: TGCGCCAGCAGCTTGGCGCCTAGCGGGGGCACAGATACGCAGTATTTT.

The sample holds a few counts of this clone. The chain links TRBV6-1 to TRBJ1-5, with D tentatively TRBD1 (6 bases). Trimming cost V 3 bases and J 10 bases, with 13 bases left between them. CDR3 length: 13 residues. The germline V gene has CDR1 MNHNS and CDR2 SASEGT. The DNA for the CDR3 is TGTGCCAGCAGTGATGAGGGGGGCCAACCCCAGCATTTT. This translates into CASSDEGGQPQHF.